This TCR beta chain comes out of a study of human T cells and chemical hapten exposure. About the research overall: Weekly administration of diphenylcyclopropenone to the scalp of patients continued throughout the roughly 25-week study. Small pooled library volume differences chiefly drove per-sample TCR yield variation. Patients, largely female, had alopecia areata, totalis or universalis. Whole-study results and caveats: Among TCRs, those above 1 in 1000 frequency were unaffected by DPC sensitization.

Worth noting for this clonotype: Its antigen is undetermined.

TCRdb independently ran MiXCR on the RACE reads; one entry per CDR3 protein. This table holds fewer than 200,000 distinct CDR3 sequences, more than 20% found once. The trim removed 0 bases at V and 0 bases at J, leaving 10 bases unmatched. Germline CDR1 DFQATT, CDR2 SNEGSKA (reference sequence). This CDR3 is built from 17 residues. Time point specified: patch test 1, 2 weeks after DPC sensitization. Treatment defined: therapeutic diphenylcyclopropenone sensitization with weekly scalp DPC. The receptor was derived from a woman in her fifties or sixties with alopecia areata. Some clones in this sample may be carry-over from other donors' samples. This chain joins TRBV20-1 and TRBJ1-1, with TRBD1 matching over 7 bases. This specimen consisted of whole blood, obtained in connection with sensitization to the hapten diphenylcyclopropenone (DPC). The CDR3 sequence is CSARDLRRDSLNTEAFF. The CDR3 region has the DNA TGCAGTGCTAGAGATCTTAGGCGGGACAGCCTGAACACTGAAGCTTTCTTT.